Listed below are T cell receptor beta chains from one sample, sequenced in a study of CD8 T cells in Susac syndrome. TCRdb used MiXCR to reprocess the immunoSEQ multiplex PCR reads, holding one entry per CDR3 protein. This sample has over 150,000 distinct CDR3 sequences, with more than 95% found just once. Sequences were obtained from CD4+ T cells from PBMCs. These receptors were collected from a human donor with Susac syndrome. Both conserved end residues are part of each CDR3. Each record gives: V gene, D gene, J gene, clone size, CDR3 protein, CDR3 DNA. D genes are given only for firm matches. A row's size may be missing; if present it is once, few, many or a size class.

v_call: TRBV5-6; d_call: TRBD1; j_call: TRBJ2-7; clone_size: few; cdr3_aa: CASSLGQGIYEQYF; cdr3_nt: TGTGCCAGCAGCTTGGGACAGGGGATCTACGAGCAGTACTTC
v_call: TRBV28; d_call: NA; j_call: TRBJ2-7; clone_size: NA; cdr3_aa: CASSLAGRSNDEQYF; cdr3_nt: TGTGCCAGCAGTTTAGCAGGGAGGAGTAACGACGAGCAGTACTTC
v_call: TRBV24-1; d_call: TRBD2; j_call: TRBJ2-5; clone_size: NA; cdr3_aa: CATSDSGLAGGETQYF; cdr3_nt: TGTGCCACCAGTGATTCGGGACTAGCGGGAGGGGAGACCCAGTACTTC
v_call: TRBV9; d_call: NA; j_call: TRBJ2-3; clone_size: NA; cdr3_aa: CASSVAQVAADTQYF; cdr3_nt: TGTGCCAGCAGCGTAGCCCAGGTCGCGGCAGATACGCAGTATTTT
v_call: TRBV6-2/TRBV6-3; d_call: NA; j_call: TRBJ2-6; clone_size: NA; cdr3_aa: CASSYTGSGANVLTF; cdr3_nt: TGTGCCAGCAGTTACACCGGTTCCGGGGCCAACGTCCTGACTTTC
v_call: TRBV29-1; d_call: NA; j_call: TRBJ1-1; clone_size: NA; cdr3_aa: CSVVGDTEAFF; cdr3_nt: TGCAGCGTCGTCGGGGATACTGAAGCTTTCTTT
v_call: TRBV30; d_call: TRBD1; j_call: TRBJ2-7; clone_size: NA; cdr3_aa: CAWGTASSSYEQYF; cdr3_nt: TGTGCCTGGGGGACAGCCTCGAGCTCCTACGAGCAGTACTTC
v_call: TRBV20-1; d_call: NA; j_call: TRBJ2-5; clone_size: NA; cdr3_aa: CSARDPPKQETQYF; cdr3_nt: TGCAGTGCTAGAGATCCCCCCAAACAAGAGACCCAGTACTTC
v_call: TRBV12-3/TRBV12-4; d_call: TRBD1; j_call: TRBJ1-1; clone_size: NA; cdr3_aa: CASSRNRGLTNTEAFF; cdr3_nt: TGTGCCAGCAGCCGAAACAGGGGGCTAACGAACACTGAAGCTTTCTTT
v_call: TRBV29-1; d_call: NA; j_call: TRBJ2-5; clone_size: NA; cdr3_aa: CSVLATQETQYF; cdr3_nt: TGCAGCGTTTTGGCCACACAAGAGACCCAGTACTTC
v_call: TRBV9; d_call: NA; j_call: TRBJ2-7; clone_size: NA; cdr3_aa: CASSVAGTEYEQYF; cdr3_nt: TGTGCCAGCAGCGTAGCCGGGACTGAATACGAGCAGTACTTC
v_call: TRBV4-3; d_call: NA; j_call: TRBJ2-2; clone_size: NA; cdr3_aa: CASSLTGGPGELFF; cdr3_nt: TGCGCCAGCAGCTTAACAGGAGGCCCCGGGGAGCTGTTTTTT
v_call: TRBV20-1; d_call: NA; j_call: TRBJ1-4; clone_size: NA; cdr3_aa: CSADGAVSEKLFF; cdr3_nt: TGCAGTGCTGACGGGGCAGTCTCGGAAAAACTGTTTTTT
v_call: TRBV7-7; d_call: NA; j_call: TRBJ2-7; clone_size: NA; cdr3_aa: CASSPGVGFGYEQYF; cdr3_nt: TGTGCTAGCAGCCCCGGCGTAGGTTTTGGCTACGAGCAGTACTTC
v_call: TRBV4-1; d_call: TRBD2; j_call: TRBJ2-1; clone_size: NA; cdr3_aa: CASSQVSGGVNEQFF; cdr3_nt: TGCGCCAGCAGCCAAGTTAGCGGGGGGGTCAATGAGCAGTTCTTC
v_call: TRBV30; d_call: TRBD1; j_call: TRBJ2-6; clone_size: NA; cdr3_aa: CACLPGQGLSGANVLTF; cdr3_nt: TGTGCCTGCCTCCCGGGACAGGGCCTCTCTGGGGCCAACGTCCTGACTTTC
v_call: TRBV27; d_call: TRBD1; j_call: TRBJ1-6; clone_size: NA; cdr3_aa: CASSLVGTDNSPLHF; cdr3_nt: TGTGCCAGCAGTTTGGTCGGGACAGATAATTCACCCCTCCACTTT
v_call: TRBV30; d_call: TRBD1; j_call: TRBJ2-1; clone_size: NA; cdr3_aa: CAWAGQGRYEQFF; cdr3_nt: TGTGCCTGGGCGGGACAGGGGAGGTATGAGCAGTTCTTC
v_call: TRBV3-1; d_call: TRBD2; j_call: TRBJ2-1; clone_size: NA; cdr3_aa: CASSQVPGLAGALVNEQFF; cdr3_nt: TGTGCCAGCAGCCAAGTTCCGGGACTAGCGGGAGCATTGGTCAATGAGCAGTTCTTC
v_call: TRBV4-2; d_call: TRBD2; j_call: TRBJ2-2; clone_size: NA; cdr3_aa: CASSPRGAGVLTGELFF; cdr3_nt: TGTGCCAGCAGCCCCCGGGGAGCGGGGGTGCTCACCGGGGAGCTGTTTTTT
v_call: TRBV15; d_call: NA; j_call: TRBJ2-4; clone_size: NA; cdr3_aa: CATSREINSGIQYF; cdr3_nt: TGTGCCACCAGCAGAGAAATCAATTCTGGCATTCAGTACTTC
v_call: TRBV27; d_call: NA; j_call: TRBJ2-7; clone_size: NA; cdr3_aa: CASSDAGTQSSYEQYF; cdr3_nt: TGTGCCAGCAGCGACGCCGGGACACAGAGCTCCTACGAGCAGTACTTC
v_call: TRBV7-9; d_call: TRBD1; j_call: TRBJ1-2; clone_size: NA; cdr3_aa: CASTQGAARLMGYTF; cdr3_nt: TGTGCCAGCACCCAGGGGGCAGCCAGACTAATGGGCTACACCTTC
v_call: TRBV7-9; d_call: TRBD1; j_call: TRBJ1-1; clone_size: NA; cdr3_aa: CASSKWTGADTEAFF; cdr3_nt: TGTGCCAGCAGCAAATGGACAGGGGCCGACACTGAAGCTTTCTTT
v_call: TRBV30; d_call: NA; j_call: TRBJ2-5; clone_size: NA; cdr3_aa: CAWGYQETQYF; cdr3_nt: TGTGCCTGGGGGTACCAAGAGACCCAGTACTTC
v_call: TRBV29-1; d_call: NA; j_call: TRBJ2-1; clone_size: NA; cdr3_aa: CSVENAAYNEQFF; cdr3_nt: TGCAGCGTTGAAAATGCGGCCTACAATGAGCAGTTCTTC
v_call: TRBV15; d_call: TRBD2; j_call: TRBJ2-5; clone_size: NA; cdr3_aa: CATSRDQAGGRETQYF; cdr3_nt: TGTGCCACCAGCAGAGATCAAGCGGGGGGCCGAGAGACCCAGTACTTC
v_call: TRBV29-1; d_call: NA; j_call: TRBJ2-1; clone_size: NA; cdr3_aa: CSVPDSPYSLEQFF; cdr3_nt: TGCAGCGTGCCGGACTCCCCCTACTCCTTAGAGCAGTTCTTC
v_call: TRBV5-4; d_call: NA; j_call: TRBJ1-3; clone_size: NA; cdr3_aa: CASTPTRARRSGNTIYF; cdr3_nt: TGTGCCAGCACCCCGACGCGAGCGAGACGCTCTGGAAACACCATATATTTT
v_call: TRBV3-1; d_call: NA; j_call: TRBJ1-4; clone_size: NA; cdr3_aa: CASSLHVAGPLPNEKLFF; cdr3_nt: TGTGCCAGCAGCCTCCACGTGGCCGGACCCCTCCCAAATGAAAAACTGTTTTTT
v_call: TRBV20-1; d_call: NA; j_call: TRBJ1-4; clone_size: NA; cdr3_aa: CSAYNSHGEKLFF; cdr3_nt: TGCAGTGCTTACAATTCACACGGTGAAAAACTGTTTTTT
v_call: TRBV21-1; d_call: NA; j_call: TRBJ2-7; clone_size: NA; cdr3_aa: CASSKPVCSYEQYF; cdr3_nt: TGTGCCAGCAGCAAACCGGTTTGCTCCTACGAGCAGTACTTC
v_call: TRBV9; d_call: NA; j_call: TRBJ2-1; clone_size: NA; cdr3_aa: CASSVLSASNEQFF; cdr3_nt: TGTGCCAGCAGCGTCCTCTCGGCTAGCAATGAGCAGTTCTTC
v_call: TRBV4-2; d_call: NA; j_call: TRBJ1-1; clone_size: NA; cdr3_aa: CASSQGDKGGAFF; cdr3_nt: TGTGCCAGCAGCCAAGGGGACAAGGGGGGAGCTTTCTTT
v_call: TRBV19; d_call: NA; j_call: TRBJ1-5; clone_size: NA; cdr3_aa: CASSVNQPQHF; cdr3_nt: TGTGCCAGTAGTGTTAATCAGCCCCAGCATTTT
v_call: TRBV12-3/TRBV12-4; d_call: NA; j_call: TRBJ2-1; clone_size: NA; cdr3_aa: CASSFGMGEQFF; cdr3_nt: TGTGCCAGCAGTTTTGGAATGGGGGAGCAGTTCTTC
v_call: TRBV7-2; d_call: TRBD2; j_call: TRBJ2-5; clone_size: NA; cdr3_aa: CASSLVASGGRTQYF; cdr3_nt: TGTGCCAGCAGCTTAGTAGCTAGCGGGGGCCGGACCCAGTACTTC
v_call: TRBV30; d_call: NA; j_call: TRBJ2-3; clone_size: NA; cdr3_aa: CACGGSTDTQYF; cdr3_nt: TGTGCCTGCGGAGGGTCAACAGATACGCAGTATTTT
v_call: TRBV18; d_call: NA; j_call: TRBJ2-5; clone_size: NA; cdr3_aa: CASSPSDWQETQYF; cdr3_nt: TGTGCCAGCTCACCATCTGACTGGCAAGAGACCCAGTACTTC
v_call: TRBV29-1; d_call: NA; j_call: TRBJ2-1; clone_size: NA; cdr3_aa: CSVDGRAYNEQFF; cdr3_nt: TGCAGCGTTGATGGGCGGGCCTACAATGAGCAGTTCTTC